This TCR beta chain was observed in a study of early T cells in non-severe SARS-CoV-2 infection. This clonotype has ten or more counts. Each CDR3 protein gets one entry after TCRdb re-called the 5' RACE reads with MiXCR. This sample has 100,000 or so distinct CDR3 sequences, with 16% found just once. This receptor was identified in an adult who was a healthcare worker with PCR-confirmed SARS-CoV-2 infection or an uninfected control (not recorded which). The source was whole blood, collected at baseline.

CDR3 sequence reads: CASRLRGARRETQYF. The CDR3 coding sequence is TGTGCCAGCAGGCTCAGGGGGGCCAGGAGAGAGACCCAGTACTTC. The J gene is TRBJ2-5, the V gene TRBV11-2; tentatively, D is TRBD1 (7 bases). The germline V and J ends were trimmed by 6 bases and 4 bases, with 18 bases remaining between them. Germline assignment: CDR1 SGHAT and CDR2 FQNNGV. CDR3 length: 15 amino acids. Full variable domain (missing parts from reference TRBV11-2 and TRBJ2-5): EAGVAQSPRYKIIEKRQSVAFWCNPISGHATLYWYQQILGQGPKLLIQFQNNGVVDDSQLPKDRFSAERLKGVDSTLKIQPAKLEDSAVYLCASRLRGARRETQYFGPGTRLLVL.